The rows below give T cell receptor beta chains drawn from one sample of a study of cytomegalovirus exposure and HLA in healthy donors. Data came from immunoSEQ multiplex PCR; TCRdb stores just in-frame clones and leaves some out. The profile shows about 170,000 clones, around 74% of them singletons. Sequenced sample: PBMCs. All receptors come from a female donor in good health and CMV-seronegative. The CDR3 runs from the conserved cysteine through the conserved F or W. The order of the fields is clone size, J gene, V gene, D gene, CDR3 DNA, CDR3 protein. The D gene is left open where the match is weak. The listing skips clone size in some rows; elsewhere it reads once, few, many or a size class.

- | TRBJ2-2 | TRBV6-5 | - | TGTGCCAGCCGGCCAGCGGGCACCGGGGAGCTGTTTTTT | CASRPAGTGELFF
- | TRBJ2-3 | TRBV5-1 | TRBD2 | TGCGCCAGCAGCTTGGGACTAGCGGGGGGAATGTACACAGATACGCAGTATTTT | CASSLGLAGGMYTDTQYF
- | TRBJ2-2 | TRBV7-3 | - | TGTGCCAGCAGCTCTTACAGGGAAGCCGGGGAGCTGTTTTTT | CASSSYREAGELFF
few | TRBJ1-5 | TRBV6-4 | TRBD1 | TGTGCCAGCAGTCAGGGGGAGGCTCAGCCCCAGCATTTT | CASSQGEAQPQHF
- | TRBJ2-3 | TRBV5-6 | - | TGTGCCAGCAGCTTGGGGGCGGGGTGGGGTGATACGCAGTATTTT | CASSLGAGWGDTQYF
few | TRBJ1-2 | TRBV28 | - | TGTGCCAGCAGTCCTCAGGGGACCGGGGGCTACACCTTC | CASSPQGTGGYTF
- | TRBJ2-7 | TRBV29-1 | - | TGCAGCGTTGGAGGGAGGAGCCAAGTAGAGGAGCAGTACTTC | CSVGGRSQVEEQYF
few | TRBJ1-1 | TRBV5-1 | - | TGCGCCAGCAGCTTGGGAGGGAGGGCGGACACTGAAGCTTTCTTT | CASSLGGRADTEAFF
- | TRBJ2-2 | TRBV5-4 | TRBD1 | TGTGCCAGCAGCTTCGGACAGGGGACCGGGGAGCTGTTTTTT | CASSFGQGTGELFF
- | TRBJ2-7 | TRBV11-2 | TRBD2 | TGTGCCAGCAGCTTAGAACTAGCGGGGGGACTGAGCTCCTACGAGCAGTACTTC | CASSLELAGGLSSYEQYF
- | TRBJ2-6 | TRBV5-6 | - | TGTGCCAGCAGCTTAATACAGGGTACTGGGGCCAACGTCCTGACTTTC | CASSLIQGTGANVLTF
- | TRBJ1-2 | TRBV10-3 | - | TGTGCCATCAGTGATCCAGACAGAAACTATGGCTACACCTTC | CAISDPDRNYGYTF
- | TRBJ1-6 | TRBV6-5 | - | TGTGCCAGCAGTTACAATTGGGCTTCACCCCTCCACTTT | CASSYNWASPLHF
- | TRBJ2-1 | TRBV10-3 | - | TGTGCCATCAGACCCGGGGGAAGCAATGAGCAGTTCTTC | CAIRPGGSNEQFF
- | TRBJ1-3 | TRBV13 | - | TGTGCCAGCAGCCCCCGACAGGTCCCCGGAAACACCATATATTTT | CASSPRQVPGNTIYF